This passage covers 17 T cell receptor beta chains from one sample sequenced in a study of cytomegalovirus exposure and HLA in healthy donors. Data came from immunoSEQ multiplex PCR; TCRdb stores just in-frame clones and leaves some out. The table has around 190,000 clones, roughly 88% seen once. The sample comprised PBMCs. These TCRs come from a woman between 18 and 30 years old in good health and CMV-seronegative.

This clone appeared once. This rearrangement joins TRBV10-2 to TRBJ1-1; no clear D. V gave up 11 bases and J gave up 5 bases, with 12 bases separating them. Germline CDR1 reads WSHSY; CDR2 reads SAAADI. The CDR3 length is 11 residues. CDR3 region: CAARTGTEAFF. CDR3 nucleotide sequence: TGCGCCGCGCGTACCGGGACTGAAGCTTTCTTT.

The chain has TRBV4-1 and TRBJ2-7; 9 bases agree with TRBD2. The junction had 13 bases not matched to a gene; V was cut back by 6 bases and J by 4 bases. The V gene's germline CDR1 is MGHRA and CDR2 YSYEKL. The CDR3 sequence is 16 residues long. The CDR3 sequence: CASSYTERGASYEQYF. The CDR3 region has the DNA TGCGCCAGCAGTTACACCGAGCGGGGGGCCTCTTACGAGCAGTACTTC.

This chain uses TRBV6-1 with TRBJ2-2; the D is unclear. This CDR3 is 14 amino acids long. Per the germline V gene, CDR1 is MNHNS and CDR2 is SASEGT. V shed 2 bases and J shed 2 bases, with 6 bases lying between them. The CDR3 DNA follows: TGTGCCAGCAGTGAATCCCCAAACACCGGGGAGCTGTTTTTT. Translated: CASSESPNTGELFF.

The chain employs TRBV6-5 and TRBJ2-1; TRBD2 aligns across 8 bases. CDR3 length: 15 residues. Trimming at V came to 7 bases and at J to 4 bases, leaving 9 bases not matched to a gene. Looked up from germline, CDR1 is MNHEY and CDR2 is SVGAGI. The DNA for the CDR3 is TGTGCCAGCACAAGGGCGGGGGGTTTGTACAATGAGCAGTTCTTC. This sequence encodes CASTRAGGLYNEQFF.

The chain recombines TRBV6-1 with TRBJ2-3; the match to TRBD2 covers 10 bases. The CDR3 sequence is 18 residues long. V gave up 1 base and J gave up 3 bases; unmatched junction bases: 10. Germline assignment: CDR1 MNHNS and CDR2 SASEGT. CDR3 amino acids: CASSEESWLAGDTDTQYF. The CDR3 DNA is TGTGCCAGCAGTGAAGAGTCGTGGCTAGCGGGGGATACAGATACGCAGTATTTT.

The CDR3 region has the DNA TGCGCCAGCAGCCCTTCTCCGAGGGCGGGAGGGCTCAAAAACATTCAGTACTTC. It codes for CASSPSPRAGGLKNIQYF. The chain is built from TRBV4-1 and TRBJ2-4; TRBD2 matches at 9 bases. V dropped 4 bases and J dropped 3; count of bases not matched to a gene: 13. The CDR3 runs 18 residues. CDR1 is MGHRA, CDR2 YSYEKL, per germline.

The rearrangement uses TRBV5-1 and TRBJ2-7, with 10 positions matching TRBD2. The germline V gene encodes CDR1 SGHRS and CDR2 YFSETQ. The CDR3 is made up of 14 amino acids. V was pared by 5 bases and J by 2 bases, with 4 bases of the junction left unmatched. The CDR3 here is CASRGLASTYEQYF. DNA for the CDR3: TGCGCCAGCAGGGGACTAGCGTCTACCTACGAGCAGTACTTC.

The genes are TRBV6-1 and TRBJ1-1; tentative D call: TRBD1 (6 bases). Germline CDR1 and CDR2: MNHNS and SASEGT. CDR3 length: 15 residues. Trimming removed 5 bases at V and 6 bases at J, with 19 bases between. In DNA, the CDR3 is TGTGCCAGCAGTTCCAAACGACAGGCGAGCGCTGAAGCTTTCTTT. Residues: CASSSKRQASAEAFF.

This sequence joins TRBV12-5 and TRBJ2-1, with unresolved D. This CDR3 has 17 amino acids. Per the germline V gene, CDR1 is LGHNT and CDR2 is FRNRAP. Between the trimmed V and J ends, which lost 2 bases and 4 bases, there was a span of 18 bases. The CDR3 sequence is CASGLRRYLQQYNEQFF. The CDR3 region has the DNA TGTGCTAGTGGTTTGCGTCGCTACCTACAACAGTACAATGAGCAGTTCTTC.

This rearrangement joins TRBV27 to TRBJ1-2; 8 bases agree with TRBD1. Per the germline V gene, CDR1 is MNHEY and CDR2 is SMNVEV (reference sequence). The V gene end was trimmed by 8 bases and the J gene end by 4 bases; junction bases not matched to a gene: 6. The CDR3 loop spans 13 amino acids. The CDR3 DNA reads TGTGCCAGCGGCTCGACAGGGGTCTATGGCTACACCTTC. Translated: CASGSTGVYGYTF.

The chain employs TRBV10-2 and TRBJ2-1; 8 bases are a match to TRBD2. The CDR3 contains 11 residues. Germline V gives CDR1 WSHSY, CDR2 SAAADI. Trimming removed 8 bases from V and 16 bases from J; junction bases left unmatched: 10. CDR3 residues: CASFRTSPQFF. The CDR3 DNA sequence: TGCGCCAGCTTCCGGACTAGCCCGCAATTCTTC.

The chain joins TRBV15 to TRBJ1-1; the D gene is possibly TRBD1 (5 bases). Germline loops: CDR1 LNHNV, CDR2 YYDKDF (reference sequence). CDR3 length: 14 amino acids. The V end was cut by 0 bases, the J end by 4 bases, with 9 bases between. For the CDR3, the DNA is TGTGCCACCAGCAGAGAGACAGACCTCACTGAAGCTTTCTTT. This translates into CATSRETDLTEAFF.

The chain uses TRBV19 and TRBJ2-7; 8 bases are shared with TRBD2. The germline gives CDR1 LNHDA, CDR2 SQIVND (reference sequence). The CDR3 is 13 amino acids. The J segment lost 4 bases and the V segment lost 4 bases, leaving 3 bases of the junction unmatched. CDR3 in amino acids: CASSNGGAYEQYF. CDR3 DNA: TGTGCCAGTAGTAACGGGGGGGCTTACGAGCAGTACTTC.

This clone was recorded a few times. The genes are TRBV18 and TRBJ1-1, with 7 bases aligning to TRBD1. The V gene end was trimmed by 0 bases and the J gene end by 7 bases; junction bases not matched to a gene: 5. Looked up from germline, CDR1 is KGHSH and CDR2 is LQKENI. CDR3 length: 14 residues. The CDR3 region has the DNA TGTGCCAGCTCACCACCTCCCCAGGGGGATGAAGCTTTCTTT. It is translated as CASSPPPQGDEAFF.

The chain uses TRBV4-1 and TRBJ2-3; 12 bases match TRBD2. Per germline, CDR1 MGHRA and CDR2 YSYEKL. Germline trimming cut 0 bases from V and 3 bases from J; bases unmatched to any gene: 13. The CDR3 is 20 residues long. DNA of the CDR3: TGCGCCAGCAGCCAAGATCGGCTAGCGGGGGGGCCTGGGAGGACAGATACGCAGTATTTT. Amino acid sequence: CASSQDRLAGGPGRTDTQYF.

This chain connects TRBV11-2 to TRBJ2-2; 11 bases are shared with TRBD2. V lost 5 bases, J lost 2 bases, and 7 bases stayed unmatched. The CDR3 has 17 amino acids. Germline assignment: CDR1 SGHAT and CDR2 FQNNGV. This chain's CDR3 is CASSSSGRALNTGELFF. In DNA, the CDR3 is TGTGCCAGCAGCAGTAGCGGGAGGGCACTTAACACCGGGGAGCTGTTTTTT.

The rearrangement joins TRBV19 to TRBJ2-7; TRBD1 agrees at 8 bases. This CDR3 has 15 residues. J gave up 2 bases and V 5 bases, and 8 bases lay outside the gene matches. Germline V gene lookup returns CDR1 LNHDA and CDR2 SQIVND (reference sequence). This CDR3 is CASSSLRQGPYEQYF. In DNA form, the CDR3 reads TGTGCCAGTAGTTCCCTCAGACAGGGGCCCTACGAGCAGTACTTC.